This T cell receptor (beta chain) was sequenced for a study of neurological immune-mediated disorders. Broader study findings: Sharing of CDR3 amino acid sequences among expanded clones across subjects was absent, suggesting private repertoires in all groups.

This clonotype showed up many times. Antigen: not known. CDR3 length: 14 amino acids. V lost 1 base, J lost 4 bases, and 11 bases lay in between. The germline V gene has CDR1 SEHNR and CDR2 FQNEAQ (reference sequence). Synthesis of cDNA was carried out by template-switch 5'RACE. The reaction used 10-nucleotide random UMIs. TCRdb called the 5' RACE reads again in MiXCR, with one record for every CDR3 protein. This sample carries roughly 27,000 distinct CDR3 sequences, under 25% of them seen once, and the ten largest clones take 16%. The receptor was derived from a woman aged 60-75 years in good health. The chain is built from TRBV7-9 and TRBJ2-7; D is undetermined. The sequenced material came from PBMCs. The CDR3 loop reads CASSLGTSRYEQYF. The CDR3 nucleotides read TGTGCCAGCAGCTTAGGAACCTCCCGTTACGAGCAGTACTTC. The full variable domain, with the rest looked up from reference TRBV7-9 and TRBJ2-7, is DTGVSQNPRHKITKRGQNVTFRCDPISEHNRLYWYRQTLGQGPEFLTYFQNEAQLEKSRLLSDRFSAERPKGSFSTLEIQRTEQGDSAMYLCASSLGTSRYEQYFGPGTRLTVT.